Listed below are T cell receptor beta chains from one sample, sequenced in a study of shared clonotypes between healthy human individuals. The method was immunoSEQ multiplex PCR; TCRdb's version includes in-frame clones alone and lacks a portion of them. The table includes roughly 2.4 million clones, about 94% detected once. Sequenced input: naive CD4+ T cells sorted from blood. The receptors were gathered from a man between 18 and 29 years old in good health. The CDR3 runs from the conserved cysteine through the conserved F or W. The D gene is left open where the match is weak. Clone size is stated in some rows and not others, as once, few, many or a class when expanded.

-	-	TRBJ1-5	TRBV2	TGTGCCAGCCACCGTTTCGGTCAGCCCCAGCATTTT	CASHRFGQPQHF
-	-	TRBJ1-1	TRBV18	TGTGCCAGCTCACCTCTAGTTACGAACACTGAAGCTTTCTTT	CASSPLVTNTEAFF
-	TRBD1	TRBJ2-3	TRBV5-1	TGCGCCAGCAGTGGACAGGGCACAGATACGCAGTATTTT	CASSGQGTDTQYF
-	-	TRBJ1-4	TRBV10-3	TGTGCCATCAGTGAGTCCGGGGCAGCTAATGAAAAACTGTTTTTT	CAISESGAANEKLFF
-	-	TRBJ2-5	TRBV11-2	TGTGCCAGCAGCTTAGGGGGCGCGGAGACCCAGTACTTC	CASSLGGAETQYF
once	TRBD1	TRBJ2-2	TRBV5-4	TGTGCCAGCAGCTTGGGACAGGGATCGACCGGGGAGCTGTTTTTT	CASSLGQGSTGELFF
once	TRBD1	TRBJ2-1	TRBV11-2	TGTGCCAGCAGCTTAGCTACAGGGGTTGAGCAGTTCTTC	CASSLATGVEQFF
-	-	TRBJ2-5	TRBV5-4	TGTGCCAGCACCCCGGGGACCCAAGAGACCCAGTACTTC	CASTPGTQETQYF
-	TRBD1	TRBJ2-1	TRBV5-1	TGCGCCAGCAGAGTAACAGGGGCGCAGATCACCTACAATGAGCAGTTCTTC	CASRVTGAQITYNEQFF
-	TRBD2	TRBJ2-5	TRBV7-2	TGTGCCAGCAGCTTAGGGGGGACTAGCGGGAAGACCCAGTACTTC	CASSLGGTSGKTQYF
-	-	TRBJ1-5	TRBV7-9	TGTGCCAGCAGCTCCTGGAAGGAGGTAGGAGGTCAGCCCCAGCATTTT	CASSSWKEVGGQPQHF
-	TRBD1	TRBJ1-4	TRBV6-8	TGTGCCAGTAGGGGCAGGGGGGATGAAAAACTGTTTTTT	CASRGRGDEKLFF
-	-	TRBJ2-3	TRBV7-2	TGTGCCAGCAGCTTAGGACCGTTAAGCACAGATACGCAGTATTTT	CASSLGPLSTDTQYF
-	-	TRBJ2-7	TRBV5-1	TGCGCCAGCAGCTTGTTGCAGGGGACAAACCGCCAGGGGTACGAGCAGTACTTC	CASSLLQGTNRQGYEQYF
-	-	TRBJ2-4	TRBV7-2	TGTGCCAGCAGCTGGGCGACAGCGGCCAACGGGGCCAAAAACATTCAGTACTTC	CASSWATAANGAKNIQYF
-	-	TRBJ2-5	TRBV5-4	TGTGCCAGCAGCTTGGTGCAGCAAGAGACCCAGTACTTC	CASSLVQQETQYF
-	-	TRBJ2-5	TRBV29-1	TGCAGCGGCAACTTGGGGGGACAGAAAGAGACCCAGTACTTC	CSGNLGGQKETQYF
-	-	TRBJ1-3	TRBV10-3	TGTGCCATCACTTCTTCAGGCTCTGGAAACACCATATATTTT	CAITSSGSGNTIYF
-	-	TRBJ1-5	TRBV5-1	TGCGCCAGCAGCTTGGAATCTGGCGGGTATCAGCCCCAGCATTTT	CASSLESGGYQPQHF